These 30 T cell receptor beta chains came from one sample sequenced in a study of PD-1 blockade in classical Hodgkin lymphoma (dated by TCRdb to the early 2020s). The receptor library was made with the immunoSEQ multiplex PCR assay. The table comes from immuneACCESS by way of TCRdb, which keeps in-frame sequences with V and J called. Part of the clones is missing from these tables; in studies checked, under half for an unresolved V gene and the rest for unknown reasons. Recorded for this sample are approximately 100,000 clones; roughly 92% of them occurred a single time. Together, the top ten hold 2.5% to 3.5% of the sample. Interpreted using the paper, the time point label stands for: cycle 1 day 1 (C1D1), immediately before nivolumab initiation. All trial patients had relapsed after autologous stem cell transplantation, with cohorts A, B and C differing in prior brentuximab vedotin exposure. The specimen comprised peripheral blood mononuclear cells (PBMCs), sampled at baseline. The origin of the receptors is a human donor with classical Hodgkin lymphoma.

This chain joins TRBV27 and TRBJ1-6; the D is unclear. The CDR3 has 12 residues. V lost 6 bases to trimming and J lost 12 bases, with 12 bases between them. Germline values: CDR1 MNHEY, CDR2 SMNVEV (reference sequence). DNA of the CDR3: TGTGCCAGCAGGACCCCCCTTAGACCCCTCCACTTT. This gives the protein CASRTPLRPLHF.

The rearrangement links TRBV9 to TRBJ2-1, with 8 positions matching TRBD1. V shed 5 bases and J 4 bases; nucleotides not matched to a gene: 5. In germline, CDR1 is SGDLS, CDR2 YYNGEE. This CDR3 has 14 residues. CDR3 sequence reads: CASRGTGGYNEQFF. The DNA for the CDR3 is TGTGCCAGCAGAGGCACAGGGGGGTACAATGAGCAGTTCTTC.

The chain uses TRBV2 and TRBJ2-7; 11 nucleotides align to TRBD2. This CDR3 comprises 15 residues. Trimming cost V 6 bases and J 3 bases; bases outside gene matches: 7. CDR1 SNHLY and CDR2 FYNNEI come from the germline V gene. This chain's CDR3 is CASRGTSGSLYEQYF. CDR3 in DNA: TGTGCCAGCAGGGGCACTAGCGGGAGCCTCTACGAGCAGTACTTC.

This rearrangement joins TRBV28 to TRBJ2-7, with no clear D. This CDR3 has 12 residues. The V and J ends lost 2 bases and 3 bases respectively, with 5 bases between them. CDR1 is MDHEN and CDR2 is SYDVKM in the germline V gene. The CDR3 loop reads CASSLRVYEQYF. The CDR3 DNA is TGTGCCAGCAGTTTAAGGGTCTACGAGCAGTACTTC.

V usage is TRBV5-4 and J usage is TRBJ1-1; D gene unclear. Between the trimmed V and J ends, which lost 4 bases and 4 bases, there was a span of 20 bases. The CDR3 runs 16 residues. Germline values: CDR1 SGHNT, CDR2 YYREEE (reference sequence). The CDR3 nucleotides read TGTGCCAGCAGCCCGGGTGTCGGGGAATGGGGCACTGAAGCTTTCTTT. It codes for CASSPGVGEWGTEAFF.

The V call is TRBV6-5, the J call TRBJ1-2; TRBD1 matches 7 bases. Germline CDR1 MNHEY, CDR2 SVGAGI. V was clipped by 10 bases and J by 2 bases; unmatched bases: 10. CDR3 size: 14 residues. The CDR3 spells CATSSGTANYGYTF. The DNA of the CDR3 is TGTGCCACCTCTTCCGGGACAGCAAACTATGGCTACACCTTC.

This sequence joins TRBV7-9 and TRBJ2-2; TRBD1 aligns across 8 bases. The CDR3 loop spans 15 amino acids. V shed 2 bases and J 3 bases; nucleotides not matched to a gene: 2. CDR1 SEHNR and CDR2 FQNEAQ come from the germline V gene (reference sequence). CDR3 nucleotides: TGTGCCAGCAGCTTAAGGACAGGGCACACCGGGGAGCTGTTTTTT. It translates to CASSLRTGHTGELFF.

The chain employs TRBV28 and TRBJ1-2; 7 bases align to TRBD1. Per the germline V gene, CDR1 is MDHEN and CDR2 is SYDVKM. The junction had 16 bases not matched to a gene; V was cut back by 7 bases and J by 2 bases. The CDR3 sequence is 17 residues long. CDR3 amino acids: CASTPPVGQKMNYGYTF. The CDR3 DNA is TGTGCCAGCACCCCCCCCGTGGGACAGAAGATGAACTATGGCTACACCTTC.

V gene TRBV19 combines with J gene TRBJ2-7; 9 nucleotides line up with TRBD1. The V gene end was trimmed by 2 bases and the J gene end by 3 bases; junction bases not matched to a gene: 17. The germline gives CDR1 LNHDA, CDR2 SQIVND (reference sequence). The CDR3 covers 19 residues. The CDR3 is CASSISWTGVLFSNYEQYF. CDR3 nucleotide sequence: TGTGCCAGTAGTATATCGTGGACAGGGGTCTTATTCTCTAACTACGAGCAGTACTTC. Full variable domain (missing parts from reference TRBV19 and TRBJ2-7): DGGITQSPKYLFRKEGQNVTLSCEQNLNHDAMYWYRQDPGQGLRLIYYSQIVNDFQKGDIAEGYSVSREKKESFPLTVTSAQKNPTAFYLCASSISWTGVLFSNYEQYFGPGTRLTVT.

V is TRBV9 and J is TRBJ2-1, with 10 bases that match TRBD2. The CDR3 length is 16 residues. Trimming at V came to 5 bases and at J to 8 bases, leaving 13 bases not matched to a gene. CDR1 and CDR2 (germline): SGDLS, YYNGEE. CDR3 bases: TGTGCCAGCAGTGACGGCCTAGCGGGAGAGATAGATGAGCAGTTCTTC. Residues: CASSDGLAGEIDEQFF.

CDR3 coding DNA: TGTGCCAGCAGCCAGGAACTAGCGGGGGTCTACGAGCAGTACTTC. Translated, it gives CASSQELAGVYEQYF. The gene calls are TRBV14 and TRBJ2-7; 11 bases line up with TRBD2. V gave up 3 bases and J gave up 3 bases; unmatched junction bases: 4. Germline lookup yields CDR1 SGHDN and CDR2 FVKESK. The CDR3 length is 15 residues. The variable domain in full, with the rest retrieved from reference TRBV14 and TRBJ2-7, is EAGVTQFPSHSVIEKGQTVTLRCDPISGHDNLYWYRRVMGKEIKFLLHFVKESKQDESGMPNNRFLAERTGGTYSTLKVQPAELEDSGVYFCASSQELAGVYEQYFGPGTRLTVT.

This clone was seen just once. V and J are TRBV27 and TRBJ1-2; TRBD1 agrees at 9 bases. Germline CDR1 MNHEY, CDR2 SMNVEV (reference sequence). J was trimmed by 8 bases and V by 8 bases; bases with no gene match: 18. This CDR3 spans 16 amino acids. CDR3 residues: CASLSVRGQGVHGYTF. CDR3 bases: TGTGCCAGCCTGTCCGTCCGGGGACAGGGTGTACACGGCTACACCTTC.

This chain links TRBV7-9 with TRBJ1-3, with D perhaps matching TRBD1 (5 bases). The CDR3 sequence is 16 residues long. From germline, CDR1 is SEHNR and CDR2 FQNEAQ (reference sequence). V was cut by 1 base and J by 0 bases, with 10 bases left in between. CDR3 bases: TGTGCCAGCAGCTTAGAGGGACTGACCTCTGGAAACACCATATATTTT. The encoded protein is CASSLEGLTSGNTIYF.

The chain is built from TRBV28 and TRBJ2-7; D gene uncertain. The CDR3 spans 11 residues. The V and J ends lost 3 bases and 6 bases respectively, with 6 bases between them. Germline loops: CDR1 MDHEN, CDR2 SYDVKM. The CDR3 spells CASSLRIEQYF. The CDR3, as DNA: TGTGCCAGCAGTTTGCGGATCGAGCAGTACTTC.

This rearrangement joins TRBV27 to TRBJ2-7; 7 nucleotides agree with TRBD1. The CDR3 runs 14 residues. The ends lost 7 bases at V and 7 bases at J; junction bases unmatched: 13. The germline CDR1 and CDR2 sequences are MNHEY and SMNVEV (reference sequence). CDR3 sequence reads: CASNRRAGGREQYF. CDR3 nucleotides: TGTGCCAGCAATAGGCGGGCAGGGGGTCGGGAGCAGTACTTC.

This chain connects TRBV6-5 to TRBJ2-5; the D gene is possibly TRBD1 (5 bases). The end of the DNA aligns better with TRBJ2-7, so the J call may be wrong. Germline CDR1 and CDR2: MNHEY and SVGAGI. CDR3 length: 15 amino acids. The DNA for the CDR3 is TGTGCCAGCAGCGCCAGACAGTCCATACCCTACGAGCAGTACTTC. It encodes CASSARQSIPYEQYF.

The CDR3 DNA reads as TGTGCCAGCAGTCCGGGGACAGGTAGTAGCACAGATACGCAGTATTTT. Protein: CASSPGTGSSTDTQYF. The chain uses TRBV28 and TRBJ2-3, with 8 bases fitting TRBD1. After removal of 5 bases from V and 0 bases from J, the junction contained 7 bases not matched to a gene. The CDR3 contains 16 residues. The germline gives CDR1 MDHEN, CDR2 SYDVKM.

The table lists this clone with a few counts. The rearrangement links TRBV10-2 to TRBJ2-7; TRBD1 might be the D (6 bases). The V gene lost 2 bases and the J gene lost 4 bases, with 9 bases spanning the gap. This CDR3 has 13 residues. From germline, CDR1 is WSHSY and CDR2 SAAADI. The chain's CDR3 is CASSERGWYEQYF. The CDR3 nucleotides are TGCGCCAGCAGTGAGAGGGGGTGGTACGAGCAGTACTTC.

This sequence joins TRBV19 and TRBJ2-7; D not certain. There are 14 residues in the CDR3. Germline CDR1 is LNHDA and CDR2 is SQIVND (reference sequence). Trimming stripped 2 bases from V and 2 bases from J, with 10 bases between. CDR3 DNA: TGTGCCAGTAGTATATCGATCGCGACCTACGAGCAGTACTTC. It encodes CASSISIATYEQYF.

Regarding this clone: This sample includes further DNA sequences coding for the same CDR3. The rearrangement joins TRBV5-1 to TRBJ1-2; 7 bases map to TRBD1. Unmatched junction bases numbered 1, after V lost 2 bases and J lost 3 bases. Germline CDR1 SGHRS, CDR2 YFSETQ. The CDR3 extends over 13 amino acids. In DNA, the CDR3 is TGCGCCAGCAGCTTTGACAGGGACTATGGCTACACCTTC. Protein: CASSFDRDYGYTF.

CDR3 sequence reads: CASSLDPGSVYYGYTF. The CDR3 region has the DNA TGTGCCAGCAGCTTGGACCCAGGGTCGGTGTACTATGGCTACACCTTC. This chain links TRBV5-4 with TRBJ1-2, with D perhaps matching TRBD1 (5 bases). Germline V gives CDR1 SGHNT, CDR2 YYREEE (reference sequence). This CDR3 is built from 16 residues. The V and J ends lost 0 bases and 3 bases respectively, with 15 bases between them.

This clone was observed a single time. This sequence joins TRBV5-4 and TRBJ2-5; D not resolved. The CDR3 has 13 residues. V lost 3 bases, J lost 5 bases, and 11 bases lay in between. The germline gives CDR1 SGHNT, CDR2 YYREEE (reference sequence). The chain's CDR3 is CASSSAEWETQYF. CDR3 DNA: TGTGCCAGCAGCTCCGCCGAATGGGAGACCCAGTACTTC.

The DNA of the CDR3 is TGTGCCAGCAGCTCGACGACTAGCGCCCAGACCCAGTACTTC. As protein: CASSSTTSAQTQYF. This chain links TRBV11-3 with TRBJ2-5; 8 bases match TRBD2. Unmatched junction bases numbered 7, after V lost 4 bases and J lost 6 bases. CDR3 length: 14 amino acids. Germline values: CDR1 SGHNT, CDR2 YENEEA.

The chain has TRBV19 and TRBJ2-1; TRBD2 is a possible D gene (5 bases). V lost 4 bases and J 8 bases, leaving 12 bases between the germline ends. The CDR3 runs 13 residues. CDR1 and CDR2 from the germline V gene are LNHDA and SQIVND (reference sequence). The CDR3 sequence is CASSTRPGDEQFF. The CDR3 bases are TGTGCCAGTAGTACCAGGCCCGGGGATGAGCAGTTCTTC.

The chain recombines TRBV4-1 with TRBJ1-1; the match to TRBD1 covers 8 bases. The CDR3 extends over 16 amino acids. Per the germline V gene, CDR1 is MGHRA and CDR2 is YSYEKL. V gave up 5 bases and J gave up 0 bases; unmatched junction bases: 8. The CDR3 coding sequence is TGCGCCAGCAGCAAAAGCCAGACAGGGGTGAACACTGAAGCTTTCTTT. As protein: CASSKSQTGVNTEAFF.

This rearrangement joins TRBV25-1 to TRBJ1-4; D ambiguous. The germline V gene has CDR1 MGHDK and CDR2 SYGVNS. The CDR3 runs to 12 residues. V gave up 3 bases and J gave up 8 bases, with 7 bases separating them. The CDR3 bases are TGTGCCAGCAGTGACGTCGGCGAAAAACTGTTTTTT. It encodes CASSDVGEKLFF.

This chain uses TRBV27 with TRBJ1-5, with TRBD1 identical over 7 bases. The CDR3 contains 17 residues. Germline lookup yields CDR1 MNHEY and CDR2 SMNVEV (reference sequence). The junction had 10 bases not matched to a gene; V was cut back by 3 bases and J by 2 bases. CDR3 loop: CASSLASNGQGNQPQHF. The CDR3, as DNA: TGTGCCAGCAGTTTGGCAAGTAACGGACAGGGCAATCAGCCCCAGCATTTT.

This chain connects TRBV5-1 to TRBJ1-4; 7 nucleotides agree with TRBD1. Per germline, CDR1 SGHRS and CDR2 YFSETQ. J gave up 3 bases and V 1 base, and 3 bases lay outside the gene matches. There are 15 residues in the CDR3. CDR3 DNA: TGCGCCAGCAGCTTGTATGGACAGGCTAATGAAAAACTGTTTTTT. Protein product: CASSLYGQANEKLFF.

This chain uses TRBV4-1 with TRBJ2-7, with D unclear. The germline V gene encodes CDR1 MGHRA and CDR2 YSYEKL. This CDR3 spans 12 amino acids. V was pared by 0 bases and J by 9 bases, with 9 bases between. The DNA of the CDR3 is TGCGCCAGCAGCCAAGACGGTAGGAGGCAGTACTTC. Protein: CASSQDGRRQYF.

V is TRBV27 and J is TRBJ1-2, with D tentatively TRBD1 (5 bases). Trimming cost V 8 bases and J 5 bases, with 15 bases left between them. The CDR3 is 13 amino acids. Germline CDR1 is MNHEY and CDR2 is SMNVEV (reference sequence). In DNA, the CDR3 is TGTGCCAGCCGCCGAGGGGTTGGGTATGGCTACACCTTC. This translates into CASRRGVGYGYTF.